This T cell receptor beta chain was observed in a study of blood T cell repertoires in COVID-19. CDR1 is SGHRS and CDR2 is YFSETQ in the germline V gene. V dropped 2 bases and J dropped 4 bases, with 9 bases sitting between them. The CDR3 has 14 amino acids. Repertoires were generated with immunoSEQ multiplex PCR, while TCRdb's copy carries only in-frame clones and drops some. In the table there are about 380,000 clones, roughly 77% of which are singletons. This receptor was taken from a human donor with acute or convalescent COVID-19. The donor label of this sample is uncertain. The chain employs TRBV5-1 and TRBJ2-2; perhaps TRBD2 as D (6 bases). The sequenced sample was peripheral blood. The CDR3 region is CASSFGGRTGELFF. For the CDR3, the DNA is TGCGCCAGCAGCTTCGGGGGTCGCACCGGGGAGCTGTTTTTT.